This TCR beta chain was identified during a study of cytotoxic CD8 clonotypes in ibrutinib-treated CLL. This clone occurred a few times. With 1 base clipped from V and 8 bases from J, the junction kept 3 bases outside the gene matches. CDR1 is SGDLS and CDR2 is YYNGEE in the germline V gene. The CDR3 runs to 13 residues. TCRdb keeps only in-frame clones here, not all; method: immunoSEQ multiplex PCR. Among hundreds of thousands of clones listed, 80% were seen once. The material sequenced was PBMCs, taken before ibrutinib treatment. The receptor was isolated from a human donor with chronic lymphocytic leukemia. This rearrangement joins TRBV9 to TRBJ1-1, with 9 bases aligning to TRBD1. As DNA, the CDR3 is TGTGCCAGCAGCGTAAGAGGACAGGGGGAAGCTTTCTTT. This translates into CASSVRGQGEAFF.